This T cell receptor beta chain was identified during a study of cytomegalovirus exposure and HLA in healthy donors. Profiling relied on immunoSEQ multiplex PCR, and the TCRdb table lists in-frame clones only, not all of them. Counted here are 120,000 or so clones, 80% to 90% occurring once; the ten biggest clones make up 4% to 5.5%. Between the trimmed V and J ends, which lost 0 bases and 2 bases, there was a span of 10 bases. CDR3 length: 15 amino acids. The germline gives CDR1 MNHNY, CDR2 SVGAGI (reference sequence). Points from the study as a whole: Cytomegalovirus-associated TCR beta chains were listed, numbering 164.

Comment on this clone: Its antigen is as yet unknown.

The chain has TRBV6-6 and TRBJ1-2; D not resolved. Sequenced input: PBMCs. The clonotype originates from a man between 18 and 35 years old in good health and CMV-seropositive. CDR3 sequence (DNA): TGTGCCAGCAGTTACTCGAGCGCCGCCAACTATGGCTACACCTTC. Amino acid sequence: CASSYSSAANYGYTF.